This section outlines one TCR beta chain sequence together with its context. The antigen remains undetermined. The data are from a study of T cells in Graves' hyperthyroidism and ophthalmopathy. Study-wide results and caveats: Most clonotypes expanded in thyroid above 0.001 were likewise present in blood.

Exclusion of patients followed from uncontrolled infection, other autoimmune disease, pregnancy or lactation. RNA transcripts gave rise to amplified TCR beta CDR3 regions. In the first-round RT-PCR of the TCR CDR3, the HTBI primer set was used. TCRdb passed the multiplex PCR reads through MiXCR, listing each CDR3 protein once. The sample lists around 540,000 distinct CDR3 sequences; 35% to 55% were seen once. CDR3 size: 17 residues. Trimming cost V 6 bases and J 4 bases; bases outside gene matches: 15. Sequenced input: peripheral blood or thyroid tissue (not recorded which). The source is a woman under 30 with Graves' hyperthyroidism. The J gene is TRBJ2-7, the V gene TRBV12-3 or TRBV12-4; 10 bases map to TRBD2. The CDR3 here is CASSNRGLAGEGYEQYF. CDR3 DNA sequence: TGTGCCAGCAGCAACCGGGGTCTAGCGGGAGAAGGATACGAGCAGTACTTC.